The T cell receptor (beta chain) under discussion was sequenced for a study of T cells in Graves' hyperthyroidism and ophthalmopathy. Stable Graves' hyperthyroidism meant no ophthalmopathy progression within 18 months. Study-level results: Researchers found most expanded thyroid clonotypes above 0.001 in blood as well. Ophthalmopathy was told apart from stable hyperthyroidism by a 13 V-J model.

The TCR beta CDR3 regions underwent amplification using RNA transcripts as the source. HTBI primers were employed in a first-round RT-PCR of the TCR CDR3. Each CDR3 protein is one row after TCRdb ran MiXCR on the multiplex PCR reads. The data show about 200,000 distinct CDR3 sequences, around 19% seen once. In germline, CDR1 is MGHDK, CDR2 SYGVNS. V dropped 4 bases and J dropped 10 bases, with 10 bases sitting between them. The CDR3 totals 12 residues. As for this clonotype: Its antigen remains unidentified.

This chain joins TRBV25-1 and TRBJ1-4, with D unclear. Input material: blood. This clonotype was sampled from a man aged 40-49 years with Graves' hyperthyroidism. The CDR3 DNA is TGTGCCAGCAGTGGTGGATCTGGAAAACTGTTTTTT. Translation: CASSGGSGKLFF. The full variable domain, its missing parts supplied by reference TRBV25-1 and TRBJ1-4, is EADIYQTPRYLVIGTGKKITLECSQTMGHDKMYWYQQDPGMELHLIHYSYGVNSTEKGDLSSESTVSRIRTEHFPLTLESARPSHTSQYLCASSGGSGKLFFGSGTQLSVL.